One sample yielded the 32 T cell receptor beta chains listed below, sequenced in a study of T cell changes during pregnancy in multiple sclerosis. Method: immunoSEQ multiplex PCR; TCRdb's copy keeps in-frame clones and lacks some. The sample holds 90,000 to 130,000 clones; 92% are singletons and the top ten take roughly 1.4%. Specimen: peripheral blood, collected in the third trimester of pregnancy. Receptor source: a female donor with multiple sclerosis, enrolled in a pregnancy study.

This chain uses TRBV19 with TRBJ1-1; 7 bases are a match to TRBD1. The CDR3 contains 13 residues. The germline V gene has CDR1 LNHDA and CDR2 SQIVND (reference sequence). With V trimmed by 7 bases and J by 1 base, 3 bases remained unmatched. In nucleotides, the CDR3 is TGTGCCAGTAAGGACAGGTCGAACACTGAAGCTTTCTTT. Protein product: CASKDRSNTEAFF.

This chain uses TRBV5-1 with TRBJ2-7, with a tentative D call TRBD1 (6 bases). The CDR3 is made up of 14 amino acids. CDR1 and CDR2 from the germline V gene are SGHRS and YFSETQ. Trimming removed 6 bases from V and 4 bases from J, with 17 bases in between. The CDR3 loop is CASNSAGTPYEQYF. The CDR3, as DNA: TGCGCCAGCAACTCCGCCGGGACACCTTACGAGCAGTACTTC.

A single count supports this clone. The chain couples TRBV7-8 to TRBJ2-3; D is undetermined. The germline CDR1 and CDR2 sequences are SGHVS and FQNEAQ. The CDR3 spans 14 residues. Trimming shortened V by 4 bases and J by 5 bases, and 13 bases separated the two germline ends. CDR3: CASSSSGLLDTQYF. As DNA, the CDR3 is TGTGCCAGCAGCTCCTCCGGTCTTCTAGATACGCAGTATTTT.

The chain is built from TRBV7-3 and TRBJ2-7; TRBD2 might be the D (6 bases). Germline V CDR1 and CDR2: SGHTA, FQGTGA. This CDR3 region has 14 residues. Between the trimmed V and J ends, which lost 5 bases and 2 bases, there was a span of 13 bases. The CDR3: CASSPLGGTYEQYF. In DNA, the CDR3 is TGTGCCAGCAGCCCACTCGGGGGTACCTACGAGCAGTACTTC.

CDR3 sequence (DNA): TGTGCCAGCAGTTACGATACGGGACTAGCGGGCCAGGAGTTCTTC. Its translation: CASSYDTGLAGQEFF. V gene TRBV6-6 combines with J gene TRBJ2-1; 12 bases are a match to TRBD2. The CDR3 sequence is 15 residues long. Germline V gives CDR1 MNHNY, CDR2 SVGAGI (reference sequence). V shed 2 bases, J shed 14 bases, and the junction held 10 bases outside the gene matches.

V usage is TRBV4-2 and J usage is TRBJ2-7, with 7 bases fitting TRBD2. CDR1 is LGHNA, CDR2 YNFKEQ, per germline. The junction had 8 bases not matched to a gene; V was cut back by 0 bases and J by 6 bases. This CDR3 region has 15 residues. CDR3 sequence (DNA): TGTGCCAGCAGCCAAGAAGGAGGCGGGAGTGCCGAGCAGTACTTC. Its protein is CASSQEGGGSAEQYF.

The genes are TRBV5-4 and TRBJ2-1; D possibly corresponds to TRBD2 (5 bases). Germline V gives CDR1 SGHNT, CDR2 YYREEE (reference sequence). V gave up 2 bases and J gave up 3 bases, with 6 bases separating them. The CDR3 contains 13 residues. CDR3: CASSLADYNEQFF. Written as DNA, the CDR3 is TGTGCCAGCAGCTTAGCGGACTACAATGAGCAGTTCTTC.

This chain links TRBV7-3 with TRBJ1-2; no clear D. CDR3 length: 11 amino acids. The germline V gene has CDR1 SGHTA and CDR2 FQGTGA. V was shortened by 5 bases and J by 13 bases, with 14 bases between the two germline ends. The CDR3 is CASSRDTDRTF. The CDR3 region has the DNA TGTGCCAGCAGCCGTGACACCGACCGCACCTTC.

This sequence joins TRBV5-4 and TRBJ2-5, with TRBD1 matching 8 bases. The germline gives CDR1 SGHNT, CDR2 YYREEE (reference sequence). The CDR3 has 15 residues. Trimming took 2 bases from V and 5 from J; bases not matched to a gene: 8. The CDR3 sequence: CASSFDRGVGETQYF. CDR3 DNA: TGTGCCAGCAGCTTCGACAGGGGAGTCGGTGAGACCCAGTACTTC.

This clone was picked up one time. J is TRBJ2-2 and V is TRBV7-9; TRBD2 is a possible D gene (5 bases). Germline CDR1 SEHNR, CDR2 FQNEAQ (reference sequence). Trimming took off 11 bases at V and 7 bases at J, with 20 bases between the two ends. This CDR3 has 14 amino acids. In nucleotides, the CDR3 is TGTGCCCACGTTGAGGGATTGGAGAACGGGGAGCTGTTTTTT. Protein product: CAHVEGLENGELFF.

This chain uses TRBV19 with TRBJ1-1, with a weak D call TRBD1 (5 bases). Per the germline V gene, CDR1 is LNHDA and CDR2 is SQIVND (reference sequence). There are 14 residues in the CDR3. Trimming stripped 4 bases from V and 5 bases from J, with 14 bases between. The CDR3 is CASSRVRGITEAFF. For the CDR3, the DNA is TGTGCCAGTAGTAGGGTACGGGGGATAACTGAAGCTTTCTTT.

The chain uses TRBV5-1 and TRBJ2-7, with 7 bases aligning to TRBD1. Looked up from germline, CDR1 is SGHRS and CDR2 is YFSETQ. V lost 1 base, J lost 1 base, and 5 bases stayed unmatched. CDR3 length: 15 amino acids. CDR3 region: CASSLLAGGSYEQYF. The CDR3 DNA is TGCGCCAGCAGCTTGTTGGCAGGGGGTTCCTACGAGCAGTACTTC.

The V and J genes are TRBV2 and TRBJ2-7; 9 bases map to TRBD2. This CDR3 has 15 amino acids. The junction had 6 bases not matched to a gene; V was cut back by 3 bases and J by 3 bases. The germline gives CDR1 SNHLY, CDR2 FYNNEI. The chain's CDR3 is CASSEEGTSFYEQYF. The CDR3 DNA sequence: TGTGCCAGCAGTGAGGAGGGGACTAGCTTCTACGAGCAGTACTTC.

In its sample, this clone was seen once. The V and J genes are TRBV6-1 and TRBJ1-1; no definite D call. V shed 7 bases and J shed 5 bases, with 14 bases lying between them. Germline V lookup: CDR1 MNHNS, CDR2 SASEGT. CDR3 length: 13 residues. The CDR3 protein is CASTRPGVTEAFF. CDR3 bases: TGTGCCAGCACCCGACCCGGAGTTACTGAAGCTTTCTTT.

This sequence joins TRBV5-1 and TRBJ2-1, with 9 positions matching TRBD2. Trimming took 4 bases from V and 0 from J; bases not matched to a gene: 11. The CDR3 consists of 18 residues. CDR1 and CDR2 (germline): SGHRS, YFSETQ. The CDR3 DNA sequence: TGCGCCAGCAGCCCCGGGACTAGCCTAACGAGCTCCTACAATGAGCAGTTCTTC. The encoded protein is CASSPGTSLTSSYNEQFF.

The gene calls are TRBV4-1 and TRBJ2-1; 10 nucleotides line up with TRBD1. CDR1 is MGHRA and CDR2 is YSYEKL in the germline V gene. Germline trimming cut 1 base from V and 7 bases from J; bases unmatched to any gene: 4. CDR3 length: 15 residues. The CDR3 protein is CASSQVRDRGNEQFF. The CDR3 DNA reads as TGCGCCAGCAGCCAAGTTAGGGACAGGGGAAATGAGCAGTTCTTC.

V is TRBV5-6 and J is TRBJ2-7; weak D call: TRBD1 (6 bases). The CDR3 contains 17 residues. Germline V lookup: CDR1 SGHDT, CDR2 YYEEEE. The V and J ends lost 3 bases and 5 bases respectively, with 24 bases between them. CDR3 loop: CASSWGQGRKGRNEQYF. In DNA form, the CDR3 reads TGTGCCAGCAGCTGGGGGCAGGGGCGAAAGGGCAGGAACGAGCAGTACTTC.

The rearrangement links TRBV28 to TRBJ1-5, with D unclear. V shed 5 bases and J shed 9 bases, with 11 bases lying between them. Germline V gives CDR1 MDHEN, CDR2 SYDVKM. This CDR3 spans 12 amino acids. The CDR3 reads CASSPPRGPQHF. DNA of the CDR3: TGTGCCAGCAGTCCTCCACGGGGGCCCCAGCATTTT. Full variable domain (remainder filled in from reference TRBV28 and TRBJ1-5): DVKVTQSSRYLVKRTGEKVFLECVQDMDHENMFWYRQDPGLGLRLIYFSYDVKMKEKGDIPEGYSVSREKKERFSLILESASTNQTSMYLCASSPPRGPQHFGDGTRLSIL.

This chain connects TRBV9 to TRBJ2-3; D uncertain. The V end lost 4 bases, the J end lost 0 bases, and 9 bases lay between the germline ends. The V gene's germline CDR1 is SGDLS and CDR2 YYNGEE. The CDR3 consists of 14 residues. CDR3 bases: TGTGCCAGCAGCTCTTCCTCCAGCACAGATACGCAGTATTTT. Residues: CASSSSSSTDTQYF.

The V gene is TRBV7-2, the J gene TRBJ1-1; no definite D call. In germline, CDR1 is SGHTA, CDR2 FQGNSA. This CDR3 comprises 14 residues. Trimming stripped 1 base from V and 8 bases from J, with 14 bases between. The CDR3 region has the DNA TGTGCCAGCAGCTTAGACCCCCCAGGTCCCGAAGCTTTCTTT. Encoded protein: CASSLDPPGPEAFF.

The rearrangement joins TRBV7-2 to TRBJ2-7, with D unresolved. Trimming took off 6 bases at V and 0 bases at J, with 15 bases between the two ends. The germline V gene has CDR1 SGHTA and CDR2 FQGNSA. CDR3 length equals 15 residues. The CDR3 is CASSSSLGSSYEQYF. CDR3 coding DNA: TGTGCCAGCAGTAGCAGCCTCGGAAGCTCCTACGAGCAGTACTTC.

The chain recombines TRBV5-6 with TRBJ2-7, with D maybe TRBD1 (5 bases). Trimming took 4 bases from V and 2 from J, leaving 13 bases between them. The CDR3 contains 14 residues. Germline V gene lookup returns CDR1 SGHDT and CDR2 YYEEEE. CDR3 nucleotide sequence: TGTGCCAGCAGCCCGGACACTATTGCCTACGAGCAGTACTTC. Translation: CASSPDTIAYEQYF.

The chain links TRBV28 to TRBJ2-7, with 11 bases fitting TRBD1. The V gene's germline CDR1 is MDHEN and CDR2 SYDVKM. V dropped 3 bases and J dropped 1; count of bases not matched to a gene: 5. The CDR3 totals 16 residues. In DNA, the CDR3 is TGTGCCAGCAGTTTGGAGGGACAGGGGGTTTCCTACGAGCAGTACTTC. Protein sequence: CASSLEGQGVSYEQYF.

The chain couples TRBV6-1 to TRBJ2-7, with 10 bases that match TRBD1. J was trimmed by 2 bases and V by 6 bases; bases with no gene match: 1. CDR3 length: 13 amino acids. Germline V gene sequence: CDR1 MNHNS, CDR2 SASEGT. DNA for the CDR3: TGTGCCAGCAGGGGACAGGGGACCTACGAGCAGTACTTC. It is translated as CASRGQGTYEQYF.

CDR3 residues: CASSLTSSSWLIADTQYF. CDR3 nucleotides: TGTGCCAGCAGCCTCACGTCGTCTAGCTGGTTGATTGCAGATACGCAGTATTTT. V and J are TRBV14 and TRBJ2-3; tentative D call: TRBD2 (5 bases). V lost 4 bases and J lost 4, with 24 bases in between. CDR1 and CDR2 from the germline V gene are SGHDN and FVKESK. The CDR3 contains 18 residues.

This chain's CDR3 is CASSLDGGGRGQFF. CDR3 bases: TGCGCCAGCAGCTTGGACGGCGGGGGGAGGGGGCAGTTCTTC. The chain joins TRBV5-1 to TRBJ2-1, with 8 positions matching TRBD2. The junction had 8 bases not matched to a gene; V was cut back by 0 bases and J by 12 bases. The CDR3 is 14 amino acids. Germline assignment: CDR1 SGHRS and CDR2 YFSETQ.

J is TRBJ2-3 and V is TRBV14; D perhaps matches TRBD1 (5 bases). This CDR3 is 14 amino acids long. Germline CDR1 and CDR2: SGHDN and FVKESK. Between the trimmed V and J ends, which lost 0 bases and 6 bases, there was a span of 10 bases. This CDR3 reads CASSQDRAGDTQYF. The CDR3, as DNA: TGTGCCAGCAGCCAAGACAGGGCAGGGGATACGCAGTATTTT. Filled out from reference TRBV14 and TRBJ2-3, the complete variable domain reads EAGVTQFPSHSVIEKGQTVTLRCDPISGHDNLYWYRRVMGKEIKFLLHFVKESKQDESGMPNNRFLAERTGGTYSTLKVQPAELEDSGVYFCASSQDRAGDTQYFGPGTRLTVL.

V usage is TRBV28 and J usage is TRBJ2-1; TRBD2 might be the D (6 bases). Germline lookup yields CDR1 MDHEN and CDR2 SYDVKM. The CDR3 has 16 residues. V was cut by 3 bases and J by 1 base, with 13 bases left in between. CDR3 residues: CASSFEGGPSYNEQFF. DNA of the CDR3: TGTGCCAGCAGTTTTGAGGGAGGACCTTCCTACAATGAGCAGTTCTTC.

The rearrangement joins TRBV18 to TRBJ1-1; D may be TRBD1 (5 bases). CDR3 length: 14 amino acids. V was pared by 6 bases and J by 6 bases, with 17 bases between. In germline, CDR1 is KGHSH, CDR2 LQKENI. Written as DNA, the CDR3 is TGTGCCAGCTCCCCGACGCAGGGTAGCCCTGAAGCTTTCTTT. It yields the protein CASSPTQGSPEAFF.

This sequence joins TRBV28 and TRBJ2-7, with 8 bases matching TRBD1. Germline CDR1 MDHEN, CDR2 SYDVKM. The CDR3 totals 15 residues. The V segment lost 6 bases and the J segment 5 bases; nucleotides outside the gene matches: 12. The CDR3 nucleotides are TGTGCCAGCAGGGACCGGACAGGGCAGGGCAACGAGCAGTACTTC. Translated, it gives CASRDRTGQGNEQYF.

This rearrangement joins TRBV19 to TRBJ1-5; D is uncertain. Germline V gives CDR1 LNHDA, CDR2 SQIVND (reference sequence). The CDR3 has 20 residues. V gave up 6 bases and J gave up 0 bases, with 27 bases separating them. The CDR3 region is CASSLISGIPTSVSNQPQHF. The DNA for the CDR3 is TGTGCCAGTAGCTTAATCTCCGGGATCCCGACCTCTGTTAGCAATCAGCCCCAGCATTTT.

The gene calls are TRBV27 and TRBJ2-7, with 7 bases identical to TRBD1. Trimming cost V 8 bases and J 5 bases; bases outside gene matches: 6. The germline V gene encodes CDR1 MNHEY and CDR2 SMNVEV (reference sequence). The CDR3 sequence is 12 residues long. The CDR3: CASRRTGHEQYF. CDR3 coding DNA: TGTGCCAGCCGAAGGACAGGCCACGAGCAGTACTTC.